The 22 T cell receptor beta chains in this list originate from one sample, sequenced in a study of blood T cell repertoires in COVID-19 (dated by TCRdb to about 2020). The method was the immunoSEQ multiplex PCR assay. TCRdb stores this immuneACCESS table with in-frame sequences only. Part of the clones is absent; in the studies checked, under half of the shortfall reflects unresolved V genes, and no reason is known for the rest. The sample includes about 210,000 clones, with roughly 79% observed a single time. The ten largest clones capture more than 8.5% of the sample. Sample: PBMCs or T cells enriched from blood (not recorded which). The receptors shown here come from a woman aged 45-65 years with acute COVID-19.

This rearrangement joins TRBV24-1 to TRBJ1-1; 9 bases agree with TRBD1. Trimming cost V 6 bases and J 6 bases; bases outside gene matches: 7. There are 14 residues in the CDR3. In germline, CDR1 is KGHDR, CDR2 SFDVKD. CDR3 nucleotide sequence: TGTGCCACCAGTCAGCCGGGACAGGGATCTGAAGCTTTCTTT. Translating gives CATSQPGQGSEAFF.

The V gene is TRBV18, the J gene TRBJ1-5; a weak D match, TRBD1 (6 bases). CDR1 is KGHSH and CDR2 is LQKENI in the germline V gene. Trimming removed 4 bases at V and 9 bases at J, with 19 bases between. This CDR3 is 15 amino acids long. CDR3 residues: CASSQIGTSPLPQHF. CDR3 DNA: TGTGCCAGCTCACAAATCGGGACAAGTCCTCTGCCCCAGCATTTT.

This clone was recorded once. The CDR3 nucleotides are TGCGCCAGCAGCTTGGGAGAACGCGGGAGGGCTGCGAACACCGGGGAGCTGTTTTTT. Translation gives CASSLGERGRAANTGELFF. V gene TRBV5-1 combines with J gene TRBJ2-2, with 9 bases that match TRBD2. The CDR3 runs 19 residues. Trimming removed 0 bases from V and 0 bases from J; junction bases left unmatched: 9. The germline V gene encodes CDR1 SGHRS and CDR2 YFSETQ.

This chain connects TRBV6-2 or TRBV6-3 to TRBJ2-7, with 14 bases identical to TRBD2. Germline CDR1 MNHEY, CDR2 SVGEGT. V shed 2 bases, J shed 4 bases, and the junction held 7 bases outside the gene matches. This CDR3 comprises 17 residues. CDR3 coding DNA: TGTGCCAGCAGTTACGTGGTCGGGACTAGCGGGGGTTACGAGCAGTACTTC. Translating gives CASSYVVGTSGGYEQYF.

This chain uses TRBV28 with TRBJ1-2, with a possible D match to TRBD1 (5 bases). The CDR3 sequence is 15 residues long. Germline V CDR1 and CDR2: MDHEN, SYDVKM. Trimming shortened V by 9 bases and J by 4 bases, and 21 bases separated the two germline ends. CDR3 sequence: CASKDRTFTFYGYTF. Written as DNA, the CDR3 is TGTGCCAGTAAAGATCGGACATTCACGTTCTATGGCTACACCTTC.

Here the CDR3 DNA reads TGCAGCGTTGACCGCCTATCTGGGGCCAACGTCCTGACTTTC. Translating gives CSVDRLSGANVLTF. The V and J genes are TRBV29-1 and TRBJ2-6; D is ambiguous. The CDR3 length is 14 residues. Trimming took off 3 bases at V and 1 base at J, with 7 bases between the two ends. The germline V gene encodes CDR1 SQVTM and CDR2 ANQGSEA.

A few counts support this clone. One end of the junction fails to match germline, which may point to a read error. This rearrangement joins TRBV15 to TRBJ1-2, with a possible D match to TRBD1 (6 bases). This CDR3 comprises 14 residues. Per the germline V gene, CDR1 is LNHNV and CDR2 is YYDKDF (reference sequence). The CDR3 protein is CATSREHRAEGYTF. As DNA, the CDR3 is TGTGCCACCAGCCGAGAGCACAGGGCGGAAGGCTACACCTTC.

The CDR3 loop is CASIGGLVRFSNNQPQHF. CDR3 DNA: TGTGCCAGCATCGGGGGGTTGGTAAGGTTTTCGAACAATCAGCCCCAGCATTTT. The chain employs TRBV28 and TRBJ1-5; possibly TRBD1 for D (5 bases). This CDR3 has 18 amino acids. V dropped 7 bases and J dropped 3 bases, with 25 bases sitting between them. Germline V gene data show CDR1 as MDHEN and CDR2 as SYDVKM.

This sequence joins TRBV5-1 and TRBJ2-3; tentatively, D is TRBD2 (5 bases). Germline V gene sequence: CDR1 SGHRS, CDR2 YFSETQ. V lost 0 bases and J lost 3, with 11 bases in between. This CDR3 region has 15 residues. The CDR3 here is CASSLERARTDTQYF. CDR3 DNA: TGCGCCAGCAGCTTGGAGAGGGCCCGGACAGATACGCAGTATTTT.

The chain recombines TRBV19 with TRBJ1-4; tentatively, D is TRBD1 (5 bases). The CDR3 extends over 19 amino acids. CDR1 is LNHDA and CDR2 is SQIVND in the germline V gene (reference sequence). V lost 6 bases to trimming and J lost 0 bases, with 23 bases between them. The CDR3 loop is CASRSGHSGAIATNEKLFF. For the CDR3, the DNA is TGTGCCAGTAGATCTGGACATAGCGGGGCCATCGCAACTAATGAAAAACTGTTTTTT.

This chain joins TRBV7-2 and TRBJ2-1; D gene ambiguous. Trimming left V 2 bases short and J 12 bases short, with 11 bases between. This CDR3 is 12 amino acids long. Germline CDR1 and CDR2: SGHTA and FQGNSA. The chain's CDR3 is CASSLSPNGQFF. In nucleotides, the CDR3 is TGTGCCAGCAGCTTATCCCCCAACGGGCAGTTCTTC.

The table lists this clone with many counts. The chain has TRBV18 and TRBJ2-5; a possible D gene is TRBD2 (6 bases). V lost 3 bases to trimming and J lost 5 bases, with 19 bases between them. The CDR3 runs to 16 residues. CDR1 KGHSH and CDR2 LQKENI come from the germline V gene. CDR3 sequence reads: CASSPQRVEGRETQYF. CDR3 nucleotides: TGTGCCAGCTCACCGCAACGAGTGGAGGGCAGGGAGACCCAGTACTTC.

This clone was recorded a few times. Here the CDR3 reads CAISLESTNYGYTF. In DNA, the CDR3 is TGTGCCATCAGTTTAGAAAGTACTAACTATGGCTACACCTTC. The V gene is TRBV10-3, the J gene TRBJ1-2; D remains ambiguous. The CDR3 runs to 14 residues. Per the germline V gene, CDR1 is ENHRY and CDR2 is SYGVKD. Trimming pared 5 bases from V and 0 bases from J, leaving 10 bases between.

This clone was observed many times. The chain has TRBV5-1 and TRBJ2-7; weak D call: TRBD2 (5 bases). The CDR3 has 13 amino acids. From germline, CDR1 is SGHRS and CDR2 YFSETQ. V lost 4 bases, J lost 3 bases, and 11 bases lay in between. The CDR3 DNA sequence: TGCGCCAGCAGCCTAGCCGCCCACTACGAGCAGTACTTC. Translation: CASSLAAHYEQYF.

The CDR3 reads CSAIREPLAFF. The CDR3 DNA reads TGCAGTGCTATTAGGGAGCCCCTGGCTTTCTTT. The J gene is TRBJ1-1, the V gene TRBV20-1; D not certain. The CDR3 runs to 11 residues. Germline lookup yields CDR1 DFQATT and CDR2 SNEGSKA (reference sequence). V lost 4 bases and J 11 bases, leaving 14 bases between the germline ends.

This chain connects TRBV6-6 to TRBJ1-6; TRBD1 aligns across 7 bases. Germline V gene data show CDR1 as MNHNY and CDR2 as SVGAGI (reference sequence). After removal of 2 bases from V and 9 bases from J, the junction contained 4 bases not matched to a gene. The CDR3 length is 14 residues. Here the CDR3 DNA reads TGTGCCAGCAGTTACGGGGACAGCCTTTCACCCCTCCACTTT. Translating gives CASSYGDSLSPLHF.

As DNA, the CDR3 is TGTGCCAGCAGCTTAGTTGAGGGCCCCTACGAGCAGTACTTC. Encoded protein: CASSLVEGPYEQYF. The chain uses TRBV7-2 and TRBJ2-7, with D perhaps TRBD2 (5 bases). The CDR3 loop spans 14 amino acids. The V end lost 1 base, the J end lost 2 bases, and 9 bases lay between the germline ends. The germline CDR1 and CDR2 sequences are SGHTA and FQGNSA.

V usage is TRBV19 and J usage is TRBJ2-7; TRBD1 matches at 9 bases. The CDR3 length is 14 residues. Germline-derived CDR1 and CDR2 are LNHDA and SQIVND (reference sequence). J was trimmed by 4 bases and V by 7 bases; bases with no gene match: 8. DNA of the CDR3: TGTGCCAGTACCCCGGGACAGGGAAATTACGAGCAGTACTTC. The encoded protein is CASTPGQGNYEQYF. Supplemented by reference TRBV19 and TRBJ2-7, the full variable domain reads DGGITQSPKYLFRKEGQNVTLSCEQNLNHDAMYWYRQDPGQGLRLIYYSQIVNDFQKGDIAEGYSVSREKKESFPLTVTSAQKNPTAFYLCASTPGQGNYEQYFGPGTRLTVT.

The chain links TRBV7-2 to TRBJ2-2; TRBD2 matches 8 bases. The CDR3 loop spans 16 amino acids. V was pared by 1 base and J by 6 bases, with 7 bases of the junction left unmatched. Germline V gene sequence: CDR1 SGHTA, CDR2 FQGNSA. The DNA of the CDR3 is TGTGCCAGCAGCTTAGTTATAGCGGGGATCCCCGGGGAGCTGTTTTTT. It specifies CASSLVIAGIPGELFF.

This chain joins TRBV10-3 and TRBJ2-7; TRBD2 aligns across 10 bases. CDR1 is ENHRY and CDR2 is SYGVKD in the germline V gene. The length of the CDR3 is 15 residues. After removal of 3 bases from V and 7 bases from J, the junction contained 9 bases not matched to a gene. The CDR3 bases are TGTGCCATCAGTGAAAAAGCGGGAGGGATGTTGGAGCAGTACTTC. It encodes CAISEKAGGMLEQYF.

This chain connects TRBV20-1 to TRBJ2-3; D is perhaps TRBD2 (5 bases). The CDR3 length is 13 residues. In germline, CDR1 is DFQATT, CDR2 SNEGSKA (reference sequence). V dropped 3 bases and J dropped 2 bases, with 9 bases sitting between them. The CDR3 DNA sequence: TGCAGTGCTAGTTCGGGGTACACAGATACGCAGTATTTT. Amino acid sequence: CSASSGYTDTQYF.

The gene calls are TRBV3-1 (or the pseudogene TRBV3-2) and TRBJ2-1; TRBD2 matches 15 bases. The germline gives CDR1 LGHDT, CDR2 YNNKEL (reference sequence). Trimming took 3 bases from V and 8 from J; bases not matched to a gene: 5. The length of the CDR3 is 16 residues. The CDR3 DNA is TGTGCCAGCAGCCAGAGGACTAGCGGGAGGGTTGATGAGCAGTTCTTC. Encoded protein: CASSQRTSGRVDEQFF.